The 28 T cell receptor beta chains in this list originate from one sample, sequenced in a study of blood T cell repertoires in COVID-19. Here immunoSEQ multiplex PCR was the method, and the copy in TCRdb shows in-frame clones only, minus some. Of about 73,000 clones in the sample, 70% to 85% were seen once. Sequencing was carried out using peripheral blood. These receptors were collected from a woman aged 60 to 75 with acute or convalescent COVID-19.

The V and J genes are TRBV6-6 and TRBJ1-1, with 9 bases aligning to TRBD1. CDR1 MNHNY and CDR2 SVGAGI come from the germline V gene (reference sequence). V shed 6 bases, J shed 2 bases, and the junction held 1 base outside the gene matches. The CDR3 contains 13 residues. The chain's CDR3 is CASRDRGNTEAFF. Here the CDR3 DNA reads TGTGCCAGCAGGGACAGGGGCAACACTGAAGCTTTCTTT.

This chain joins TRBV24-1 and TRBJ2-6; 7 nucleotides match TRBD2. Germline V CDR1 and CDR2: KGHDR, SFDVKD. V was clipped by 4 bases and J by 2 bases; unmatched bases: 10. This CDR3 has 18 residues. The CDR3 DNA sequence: TGTGCCACCAGTGACTCCGCCGGGGGGAAGGCTGGGGCCAACGTCCTGACTTTC. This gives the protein CATSDSAGGKAGANVLTF.

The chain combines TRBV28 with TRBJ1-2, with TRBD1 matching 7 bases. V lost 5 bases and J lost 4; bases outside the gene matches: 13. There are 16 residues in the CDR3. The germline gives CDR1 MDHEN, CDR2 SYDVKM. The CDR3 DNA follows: TGTGCCAGCAGTCTAGTATCCGTGGGGACAGCCTATGGCTACACCTTC. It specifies CASSLVSVGTAYGYTF.

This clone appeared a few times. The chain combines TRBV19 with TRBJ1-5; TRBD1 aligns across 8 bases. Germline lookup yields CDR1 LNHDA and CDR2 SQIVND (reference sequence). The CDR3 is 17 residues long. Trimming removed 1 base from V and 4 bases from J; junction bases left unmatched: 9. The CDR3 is CASSIAVSRGLNQPQHF. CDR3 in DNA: TGTGCCAGTAGTATAGCAGTGTCCAGGGGGCTAAATCAGCCCCAGCATTTT.

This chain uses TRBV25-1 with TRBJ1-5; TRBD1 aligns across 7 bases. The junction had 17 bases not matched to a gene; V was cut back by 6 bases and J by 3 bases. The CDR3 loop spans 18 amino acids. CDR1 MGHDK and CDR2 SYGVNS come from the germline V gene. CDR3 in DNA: TGTGCCAGCAGCCTCCTCCCGGCCGGGACAGACCTCAATCAGCCCCAGCATTTT. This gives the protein CASSLLPAGTDLNQPQHF.

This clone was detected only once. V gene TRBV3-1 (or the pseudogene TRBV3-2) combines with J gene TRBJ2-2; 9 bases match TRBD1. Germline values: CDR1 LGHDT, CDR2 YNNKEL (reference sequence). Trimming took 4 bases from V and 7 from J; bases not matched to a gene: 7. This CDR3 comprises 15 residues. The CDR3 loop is CASSPGQGIGGELFF. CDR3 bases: TGTGCCAGCAGCCCGGGACAGGGTATCGGCGGGGAGCTGTTTTTT.

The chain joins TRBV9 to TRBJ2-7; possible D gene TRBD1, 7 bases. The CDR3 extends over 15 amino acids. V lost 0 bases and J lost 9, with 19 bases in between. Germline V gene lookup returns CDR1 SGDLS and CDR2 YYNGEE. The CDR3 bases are TGTGCCAGCAGCGTAGGCGGGACAGACTACGAGCGGCAGTACTTC. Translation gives CASSVGGTDYERQYF.

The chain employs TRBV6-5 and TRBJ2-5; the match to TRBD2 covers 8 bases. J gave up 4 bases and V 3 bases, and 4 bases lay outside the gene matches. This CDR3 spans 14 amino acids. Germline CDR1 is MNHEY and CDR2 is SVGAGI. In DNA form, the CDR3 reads TGTGCCAGCAGTTATGGACTAGCTGGAGAGACCCAGTACTTC. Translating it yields CASSYGLAGETQYF.

This CDR3 is CATSDFSGYEQYF. The CDR3 region has the DNA TGTGCCACCAGTGATTTCTCCGGCTACGAGCAGTACTTC. The chain carries TRBV24-1 and TRBJ2-7; D is undetermined. V dropped 1 base and J dropped 3 bases, with 6 bases sitting between them. The CDR3 is made up of 13 amino acids. Germline assignment: CDR1 KGHDR and CDR2 SFDVKD.

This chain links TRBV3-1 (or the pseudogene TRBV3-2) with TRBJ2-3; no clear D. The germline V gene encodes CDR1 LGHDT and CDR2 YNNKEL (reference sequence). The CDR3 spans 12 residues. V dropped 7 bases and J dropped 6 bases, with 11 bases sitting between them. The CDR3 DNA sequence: TGTGCCAGCACTCACGGCGGTGATACGCAGTATTTT. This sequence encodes CASTHGGDTQYF.

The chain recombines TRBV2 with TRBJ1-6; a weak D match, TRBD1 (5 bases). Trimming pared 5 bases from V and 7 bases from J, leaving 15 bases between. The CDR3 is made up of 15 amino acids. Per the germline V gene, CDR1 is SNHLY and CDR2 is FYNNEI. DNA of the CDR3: TGTGCCAGCAGTAAACTAACGCCAGGGAATTCACCCCTCCACTTT. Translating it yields CASSKLTPGNSPLHF.

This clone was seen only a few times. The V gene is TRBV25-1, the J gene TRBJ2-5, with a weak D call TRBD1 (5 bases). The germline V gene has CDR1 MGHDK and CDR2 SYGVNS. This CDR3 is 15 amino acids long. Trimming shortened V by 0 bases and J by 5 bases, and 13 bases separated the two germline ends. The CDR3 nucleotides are TGTGCCAGCAGTGAATATGCTAGGGGTCCGGAGACCCAGTACTTC. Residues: CASSEYARGPETQYF.

The CDR3 DNA is TGTGCCAGCAGCTTGGTCCAGGGAACTACCTATGGCTACACCTTC. This codes for CASSLVQGTTYGYTF. V is TRBV5-5 and J is TRBJ1-2; maybe TRBD1 (5 bases). V lost 0 bases and J lost 4, with 13 bases in between. Germline CDR1 reads SGHKS; CDR2 reads YYEKEE (reference sequence). The CDR3 spans 15 residues.

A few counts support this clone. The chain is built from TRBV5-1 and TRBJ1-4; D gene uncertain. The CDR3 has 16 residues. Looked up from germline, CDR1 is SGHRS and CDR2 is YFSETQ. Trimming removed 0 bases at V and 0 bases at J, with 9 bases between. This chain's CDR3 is CASSLVSGATNEKLFF. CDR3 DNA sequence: TGCGCCAGCAGCTTGGTGTCGGGTGCAACTAATGAAAAACTGTTTTTT.

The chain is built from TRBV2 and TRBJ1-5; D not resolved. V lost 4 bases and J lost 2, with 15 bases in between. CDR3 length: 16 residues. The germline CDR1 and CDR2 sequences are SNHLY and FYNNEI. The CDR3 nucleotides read TGTGCCAGCAGTGGTCACACGGGGTTTGGCAATCAGCCCCAGCATTTT. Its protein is CASSGHTGFGNQPQHF.

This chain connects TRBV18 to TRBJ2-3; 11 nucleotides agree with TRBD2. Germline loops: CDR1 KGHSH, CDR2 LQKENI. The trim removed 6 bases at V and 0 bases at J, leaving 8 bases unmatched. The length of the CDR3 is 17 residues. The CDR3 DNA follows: TGTGCCAGCTCCCTAACCACTAGCGGGGGAAGCACAGATACGCAGTATTTT. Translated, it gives CASSLTTSGGSTDTQYF.

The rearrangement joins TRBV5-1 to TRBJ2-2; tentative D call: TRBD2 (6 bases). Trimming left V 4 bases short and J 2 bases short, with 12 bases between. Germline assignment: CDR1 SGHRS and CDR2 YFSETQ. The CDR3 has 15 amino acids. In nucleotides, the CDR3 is TGCGCCAGCAGCCCCCGGAGGGCTAACACCGGGGAGCTGTTTTTT. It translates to CASSPRRANTGELFF.

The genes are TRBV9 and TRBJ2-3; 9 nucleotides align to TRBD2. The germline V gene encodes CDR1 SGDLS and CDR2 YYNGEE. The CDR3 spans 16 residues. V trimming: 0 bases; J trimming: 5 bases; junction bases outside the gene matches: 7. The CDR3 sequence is CASSVVGGGAEDTQYF. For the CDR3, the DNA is TGTGCCAGCAGCGTAGTGGGCGGGGGGGCCGAAGATACGCAGTATTTT.

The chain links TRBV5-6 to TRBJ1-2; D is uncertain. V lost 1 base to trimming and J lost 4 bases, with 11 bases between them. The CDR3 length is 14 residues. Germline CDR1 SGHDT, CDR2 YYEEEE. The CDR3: CASSLLSQIYGYTF. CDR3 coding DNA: TGTGCCAGCAGCTTGTTATCCCAGATCTATGGCTACACCTTC.

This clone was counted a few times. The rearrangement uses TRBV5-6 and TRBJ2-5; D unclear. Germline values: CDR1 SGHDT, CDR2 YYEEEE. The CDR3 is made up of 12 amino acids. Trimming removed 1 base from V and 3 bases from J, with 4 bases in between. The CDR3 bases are TGTGCCAGCAGCTTGTATAAAGAGACCCAGTACTTC. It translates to CASSLYKETQYF.

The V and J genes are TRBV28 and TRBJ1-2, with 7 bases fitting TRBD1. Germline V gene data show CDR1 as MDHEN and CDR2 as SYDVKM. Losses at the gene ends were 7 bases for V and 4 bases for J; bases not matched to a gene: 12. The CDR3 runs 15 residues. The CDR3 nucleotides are TGTGCCAGCACCCCGATGGGACAGTCTCTCTATGGCTACACCTTC. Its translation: CASTPMGQSLYGYTF.

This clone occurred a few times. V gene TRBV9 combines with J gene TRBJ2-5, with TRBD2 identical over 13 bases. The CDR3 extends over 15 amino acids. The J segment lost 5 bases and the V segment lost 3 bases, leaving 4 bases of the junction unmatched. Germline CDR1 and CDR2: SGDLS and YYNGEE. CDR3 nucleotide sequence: TGTGCCAGCAGCGCGGGGACTAGCGGGGTGGAGACCCAGTACTTC. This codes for CASSAGTSGVETQYF.

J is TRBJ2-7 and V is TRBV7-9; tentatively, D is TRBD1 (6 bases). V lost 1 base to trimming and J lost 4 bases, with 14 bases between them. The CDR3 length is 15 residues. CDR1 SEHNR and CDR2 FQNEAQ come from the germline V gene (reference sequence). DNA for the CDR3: TGTGCCAGCAGCTTAGAACCCCAGGGGTTTTACGAGCAGTACTTC. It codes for CASSLEPQGFYEQYF. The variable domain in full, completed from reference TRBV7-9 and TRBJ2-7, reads DTGVSQNPRHKITKRGQNVTFRCDPISEHNRLYWYRQTLGQGPEFLTYFQNEAQLEKSRLLSDRFSAERPKGSFSTLEIQRTEQGDSAMYLCASSLEPQGFYEQYFGPGTRLTVT.

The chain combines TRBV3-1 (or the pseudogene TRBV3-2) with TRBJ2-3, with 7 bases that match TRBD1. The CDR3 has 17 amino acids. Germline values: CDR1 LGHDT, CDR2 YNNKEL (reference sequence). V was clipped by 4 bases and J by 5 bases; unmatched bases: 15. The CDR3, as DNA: TGTGCCAGCAGCCCCCACAGCGGCGACAGGGCATTAGATACGCAGTATTTT. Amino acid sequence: CASSPHSGDRALDTQYF.

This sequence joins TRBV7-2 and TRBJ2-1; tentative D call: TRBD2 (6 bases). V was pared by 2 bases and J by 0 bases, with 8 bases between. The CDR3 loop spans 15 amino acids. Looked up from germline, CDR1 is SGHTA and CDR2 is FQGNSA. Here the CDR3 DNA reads TGTGCCAGCAGCTTACGGCGGGACTCCTACAATGAGCAGTTCTTC. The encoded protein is CASSLRRDSYNEQFF.

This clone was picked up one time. The CDR3 DNA reads TGTGCCAGCAGATGGGGCGAGGTCGAAAAACTGTTTTTT. Encoded protein: CASRWGEVEKLFF. This chain links TRBV2 with TRBJ1-4, with D possibly matching TRBD1 (5 bases). From germline, CDR1 is SNHLY and CDR2 FYNNEI. Trimming stripped 6 bases from V and 8 bases from J, with 13 bases between. The CDR3 runs 13 residues.

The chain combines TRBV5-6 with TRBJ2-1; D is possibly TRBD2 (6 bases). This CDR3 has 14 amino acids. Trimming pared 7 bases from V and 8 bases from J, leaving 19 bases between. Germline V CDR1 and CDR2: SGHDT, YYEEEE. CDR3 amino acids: CASGWATGGDEQFF. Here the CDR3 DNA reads TGTGCCAGCGGGTGGGCTACCGGAGGGGATGAGCAGTTCTTC.

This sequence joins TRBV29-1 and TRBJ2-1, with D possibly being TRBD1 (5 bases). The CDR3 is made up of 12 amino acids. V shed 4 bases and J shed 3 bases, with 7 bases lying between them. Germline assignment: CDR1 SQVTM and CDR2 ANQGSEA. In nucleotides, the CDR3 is TGCAGCGTTGTACAGGACTACAATGAGCAGTTCTTC. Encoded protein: CSVVQDYNEQFF.